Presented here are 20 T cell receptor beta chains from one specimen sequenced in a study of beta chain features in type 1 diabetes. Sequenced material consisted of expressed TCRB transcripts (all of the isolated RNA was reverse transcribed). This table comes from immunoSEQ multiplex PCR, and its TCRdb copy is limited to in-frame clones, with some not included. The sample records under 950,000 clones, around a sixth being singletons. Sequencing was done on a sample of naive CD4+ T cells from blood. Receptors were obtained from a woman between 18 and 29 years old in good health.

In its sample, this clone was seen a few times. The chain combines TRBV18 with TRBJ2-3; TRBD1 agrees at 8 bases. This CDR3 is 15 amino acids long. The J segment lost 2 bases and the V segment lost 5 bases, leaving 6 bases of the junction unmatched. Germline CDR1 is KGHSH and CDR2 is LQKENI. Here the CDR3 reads CASSTQDRVTDTQYF. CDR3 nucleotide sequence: TGTGCCAGCTCAACACAGGACAGGGTCACAGATACGCAGTATTTT.

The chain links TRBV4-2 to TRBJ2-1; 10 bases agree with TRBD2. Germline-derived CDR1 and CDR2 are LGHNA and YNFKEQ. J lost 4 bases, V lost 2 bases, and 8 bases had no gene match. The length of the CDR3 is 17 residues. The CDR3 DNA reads TGTGCCAGCAGCCAAACAACCGGACTAGCGGATTACAATGAGCAGTTCTTC. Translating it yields CASSQTTGLADYNEQFF.

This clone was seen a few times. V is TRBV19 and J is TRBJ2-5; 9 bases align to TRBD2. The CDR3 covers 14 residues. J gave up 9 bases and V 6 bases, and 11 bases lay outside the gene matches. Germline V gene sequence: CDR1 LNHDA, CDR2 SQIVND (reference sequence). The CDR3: CASRSSLAGRPQYF. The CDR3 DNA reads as TGTGCCAGTAGAAGCTCACTAGCGGGCCGGCCCCAGTACTTC.

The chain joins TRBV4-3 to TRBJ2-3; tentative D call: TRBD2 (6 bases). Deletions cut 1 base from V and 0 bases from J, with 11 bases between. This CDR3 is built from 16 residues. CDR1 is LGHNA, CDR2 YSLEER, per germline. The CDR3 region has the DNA TGCGCCAGCAGCCAAGCTCGCGGAGGGAGCACAGATACGCAGTATTTT. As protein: CASSQARGGSTDTQYF.

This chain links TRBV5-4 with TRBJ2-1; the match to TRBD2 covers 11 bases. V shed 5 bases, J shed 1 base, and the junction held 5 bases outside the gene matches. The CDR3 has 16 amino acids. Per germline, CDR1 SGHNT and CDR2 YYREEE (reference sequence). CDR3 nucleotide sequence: TGTGCCAGCAGTTCACTAGCGGGAGCATCCTACAATGAGCAGTTCTTC. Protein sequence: CASSSLAGASYNEQFF. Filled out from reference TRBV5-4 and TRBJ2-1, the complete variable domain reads ETGVTQSPTHLIKTRGQQVTLRCSSQSGHNTVSWYQQALGQGPQFIFQYYREEENGRGNFPPRFSGLQFPNYSSELNVNALELDDSALYLCASSSLAGASYNEQFFGPGTRLTVL.

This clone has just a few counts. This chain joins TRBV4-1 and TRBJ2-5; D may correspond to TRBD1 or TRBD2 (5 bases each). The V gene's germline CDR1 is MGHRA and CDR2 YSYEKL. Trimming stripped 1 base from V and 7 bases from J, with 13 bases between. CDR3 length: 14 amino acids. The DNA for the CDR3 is TGCGCCAGCAGCCAAGTATTCGGGGACGGGACCCAGTACTTC. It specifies CASSQVFGDGTQYF.

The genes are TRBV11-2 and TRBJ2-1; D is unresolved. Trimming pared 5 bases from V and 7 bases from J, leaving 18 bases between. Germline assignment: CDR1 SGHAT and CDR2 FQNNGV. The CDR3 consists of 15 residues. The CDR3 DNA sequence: TGTGCCAGCAGCGAGCATACCAGAGAAGGGAATGAGCAGTTCTTC. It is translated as CASSEHTREGNEQFF.

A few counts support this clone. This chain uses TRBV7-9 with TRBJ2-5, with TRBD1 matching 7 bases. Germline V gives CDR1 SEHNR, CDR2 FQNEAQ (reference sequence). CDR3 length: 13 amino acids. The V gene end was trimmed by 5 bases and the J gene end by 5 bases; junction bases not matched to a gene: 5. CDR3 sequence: CASSRQGWETQYF. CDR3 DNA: TGTGCCAGCAGCCGACAGGGTTGGGAGACCCAGTACTTC.

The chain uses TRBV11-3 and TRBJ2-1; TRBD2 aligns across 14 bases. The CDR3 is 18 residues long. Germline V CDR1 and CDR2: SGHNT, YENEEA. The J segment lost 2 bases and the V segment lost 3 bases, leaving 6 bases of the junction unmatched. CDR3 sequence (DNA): TGTGCCAGCAGCTTGGGGACTAGCGGGAGTGTGGCCTACAATGAGCAGTTCTTC. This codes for CASSLGTSGSVAYNEQFF.

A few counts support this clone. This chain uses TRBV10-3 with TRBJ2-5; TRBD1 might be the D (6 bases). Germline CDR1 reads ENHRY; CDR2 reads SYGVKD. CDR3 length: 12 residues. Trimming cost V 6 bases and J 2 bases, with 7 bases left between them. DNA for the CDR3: TGTGCCATCAGGGACAGACAAGAGACCCAGTACTTC. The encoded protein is CAIRDRQETQYF.

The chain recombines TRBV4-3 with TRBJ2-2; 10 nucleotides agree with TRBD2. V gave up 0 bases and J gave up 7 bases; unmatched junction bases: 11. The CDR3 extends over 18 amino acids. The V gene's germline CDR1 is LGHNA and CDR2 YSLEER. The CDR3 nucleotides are TGCGCCAGCAGCCAAGAAGGTTTAGCGGCTAGCGGGAGCGGGGAGCTGTTTTTT. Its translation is CASSQEGLAASGSGELFF.

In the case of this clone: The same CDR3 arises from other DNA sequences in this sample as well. The CDR3 DNA is TGTGCCAGCAGCGTAGGCAGGGGGAACACTGAAGCTTTCTTT. This encodes CASSVGRGNTEAFF. The genes are TRBV9 and TRBJ1-1, with D perhaps matching TRBD1 (6 bases). CDR1 and CDR2 from the germline V gene are SGDLS and YYNGEE. CDR3 length equals 14 residues. The V end was cut by 0 bases, the J end by 1 base, with 7 bases between.

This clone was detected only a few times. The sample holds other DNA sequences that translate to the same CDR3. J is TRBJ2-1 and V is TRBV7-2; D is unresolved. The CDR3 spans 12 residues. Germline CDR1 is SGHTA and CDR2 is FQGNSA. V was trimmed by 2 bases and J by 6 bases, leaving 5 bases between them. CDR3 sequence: CASSLTGNEQFF. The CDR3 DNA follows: TGTGCCAGCAGCTTAACGGGCAATGAGCAGTTCTTC. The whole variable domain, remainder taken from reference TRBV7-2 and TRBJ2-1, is GAGVSQSPSNKVTEKGKDVELRCDPISGHTALYWYRQSLGQGLEFLIYFQGNSAPDKSGLPSDRFSAERTGGSVSTLTIQRTQQEDSAVYLCASSLTGNEQFFGPGTRLTVL.

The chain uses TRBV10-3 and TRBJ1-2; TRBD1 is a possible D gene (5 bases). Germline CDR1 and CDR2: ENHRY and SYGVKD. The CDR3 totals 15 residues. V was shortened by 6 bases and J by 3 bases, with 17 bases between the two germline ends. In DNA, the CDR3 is TGTGCCATCAGCGAACGTAAGGGGAGCGACTATGGCTACACCTTC. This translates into CAISERKGSDYGYTF.

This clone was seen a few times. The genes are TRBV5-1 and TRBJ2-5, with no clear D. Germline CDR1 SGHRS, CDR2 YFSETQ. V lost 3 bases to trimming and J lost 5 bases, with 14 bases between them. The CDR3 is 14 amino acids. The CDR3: CASSSAPGQETQYF. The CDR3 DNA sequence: TGCGCCAGCAGCTCAGCTCCAGGTCAGGAGACCCAGTACTTC.

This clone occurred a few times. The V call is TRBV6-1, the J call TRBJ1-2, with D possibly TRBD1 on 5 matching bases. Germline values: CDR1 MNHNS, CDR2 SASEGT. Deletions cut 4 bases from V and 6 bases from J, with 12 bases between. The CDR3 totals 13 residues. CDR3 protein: CASSVPGVNGYTF. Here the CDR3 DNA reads TGTGCCAGCAGTGTGCCGGGGGTAAATGGCTACACCTTC.

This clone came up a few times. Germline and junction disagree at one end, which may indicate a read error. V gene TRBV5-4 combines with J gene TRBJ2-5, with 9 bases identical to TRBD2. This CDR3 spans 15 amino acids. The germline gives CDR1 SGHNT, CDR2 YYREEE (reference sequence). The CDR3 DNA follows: TGTGCCAGCAGCTTGGCCCAAGCGGGAGGCCAATTCGTCGACTTC. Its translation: CASSLAQAGGQFVDF.

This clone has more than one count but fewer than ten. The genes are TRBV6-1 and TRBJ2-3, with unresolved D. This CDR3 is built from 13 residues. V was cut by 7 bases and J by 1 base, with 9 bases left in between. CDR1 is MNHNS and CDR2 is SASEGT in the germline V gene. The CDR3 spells CASTARRTDTQYF. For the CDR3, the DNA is TGTGCCAGCACGGCCAGGCGCACAGATACGCAGTATTTT.

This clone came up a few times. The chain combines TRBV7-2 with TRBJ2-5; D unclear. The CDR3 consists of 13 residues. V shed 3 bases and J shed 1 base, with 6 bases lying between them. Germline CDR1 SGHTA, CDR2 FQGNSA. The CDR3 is CASSLVVQETQYF. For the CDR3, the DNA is TGTGCCAGCAGCTTGGTCGTCCAAGAGACCCAGTACTTC.

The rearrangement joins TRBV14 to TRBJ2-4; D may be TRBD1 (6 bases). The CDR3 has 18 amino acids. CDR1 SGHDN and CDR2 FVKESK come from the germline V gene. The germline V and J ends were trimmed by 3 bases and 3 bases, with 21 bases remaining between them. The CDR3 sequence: CASSQRRTGTRFKNIQYF. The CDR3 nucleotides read TGTGCCAGCAGCCAGCGAAGAACCGGGACAAGGTTCAAAAACATTCAGTACTTC. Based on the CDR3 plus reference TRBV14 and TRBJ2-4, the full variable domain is EAGVTQFPSHSVIEKGQTVTLRCDPISGHDNLYWYRRVMGKEIKFLLHFVKESKQDESGMPNNRFLAERTGGTYSTLKVQPAELEDSGVYFCASSQRRTGTRFKNIQYFGAGTRLSVL.